This T cell receptor beta chain was retrieved from a study of shared clonotypes between healthy human individuals. Across the whole study: Sampling drew on donors who were two women and three men aged 18 to 49. Study-wide findings and caveats: A reduction in generation probabilities was seen for non-shared clonotypes relative to those shared by all four donors. Memory subsets had estimated richness that was generally smaller than that of naive subsets.

Germline V lookup: CDR1 SGHAT, CDR2 FQNNGV. The CDR3 totals 16 residues. J gave up 0 bases and V 5 bases, and 6 bases lay outside the gene matches. The investigators split CD4+ cells into a CD45RA+ naive subset and a CD45RA-negative memory subset. Measured with immunoSEQ multiplex PCR; TCRdb has only the in-frame clones, and not every one. The sample records a few million clones, over 90% being singletons. Details on this clone: Its antigen is unidentified.

Sequencing was performed on naive CD4+ T cells from PBMCs. Indicated subset: CD45RA+ positively selected. The chain is built from TRBV11-2 and TRBJ2-7; the match to TRBD2 covers 11 bases. The sequence was collected from a man aged 18 to 29 in good health. Some clones in this sample may be carry-over from other donors' samples. This CDR3 reads CASSPGSGRASYEQYF. DNA for the CDR3: TGTGCCAGCAGCCCAGGTAGCGGGAGGGCCTCCTACGAGCAGTACTTC.